This T cell receptor (beta chain) was captured by sequencing in a study of T-cell memory formation after mild COVID-19. Background on the study: Clusters of TCRs were largely donor specific. Study outcomes and limitations: Day 15 to 85 contracting clones showed balanced CD4/CD8; day 15 to 37 expanders favored CD4+.

TCRdb passed the 5' RACE reads through MiXCR, listing each CDR3 protein once. Here the sample spans approximately 290,000 distinct CDR3 sequences, approximately 19% being singletons. Trimming cost V 4 bases and J 7 bases, with 11 bases left between them. Germline lookup yields CDR1 SEHNR and CDR2 FQNEAQ (reference sequence). The CDR3 has 12 amino acids. This clonotype came up a few times. Its antigen is undetermined. This chain connects TRBV7-9 to TRBJ2-7, with D possibly matching TRBD2 (6 bases). The receptor's source is a man aged 18 to 29 who had mild COVID-19 (a few samples of this study predate the infection). Cell type and time point are not known. The sequencing input was PBMCs or a T cell subset sorted from them (not recorded which). The CDR3 DNA sequence: TGTGCCAGCAGCTCCCAACGGGGGGAGCAGTACTTC. Translating gives CASSSQRGEQYF.